This T cell receptor (beta chain) was captured in a study of regulatory T cells in long-lasting Graves disease. Study findings and constraints: Newly diagnosed patients shared more than 750 public clonotypes; persistent patients shared around 2,500.

V lost 1 base, J lost 7 bases, and 19 bases lay in between. This CDR3 is 15 amino acids long. CDR1 DFQATT and CDR2 SNEGSKA come from the germline V gene (reference sequence). The authors built TCR beta libraries using iRepertoire HTBI primers and Arm-PCR of CDR3 regions. TCRdb itself ran the multiplex PCR reads through MiXCR, one entry per CDR3 protein. The sample has about 470,000 distinct CDR3 sequences; 20% to 25% are singletons. Time point meaning: persistent/refractory GD, antithyroid drugs over 5 years with positive TRAb. Construction of the TCR library relied on RNA isolated from PBMCs. A word on this clonotype: Its antigen is as yet unknown.

Source: peripheral blood mononuclear cells (PBMCs), taken when the disease was refractory, from a patient treated with antithyroid drugs. The chain recombines TRBV20-1 with TRBJ1-1; maybe TRBD1 (6 bases). The TCR was taken from a female donor with Graves disease. The CDR3 bases are TGCAGTGCTAGAGGTGGGTGGGGGGCGCGGAGTGAAGCTTTCTTT. Translation: CSARGGWGARSEAFF.